Listed here is a single TCR beta chain. This clone's antigen is unknown. No much larger clonotype is one base removed from it; base qualities were not supplied. The TCR beta CDR3 regions were amplified from the RNA transcripts. The first round of RT-PCR for the TCR CDR3 was performed with the HTBI primer set and the Qiagen OneStep RT-PCR kit. Libraries were constructed in a second round of multiplex PCR, after which size selection and purification were carried out. Paired-end sequencing of the libraries was performed with 100 bp reads on an Illumina HiSeq2000. In the authors' own workflow: SOAPnuke was used to process the raw data, with reads discarded if the reads contained adapters or uncalled bases, had a mean Phred below 15, or lacked an exact constant-primer or identifier match. High-quality paired reads were merged with COPE v1.2.5, and unique nucleotide sequences were defined as clonotypes. MiTCR v1.1 was used to align the clonotypes against IMGT TRBV, TRBD and TRBJ reference segments. Analysis was restricted to V-J combinations with a frequency above 0.0001, which covered roughly 99% of repertoires. The TCS score was defined as the ratio of F50 (clonal expansion) to E x V (chaos), calculated using BLOSUM62-based TCRdist between CDR3 peptides within each V-J. Welch's t-statistics and random forest reduced roughly 540 V-J features to fewer than 15, which were used in a naive Bayes classifier (R e1071). Using fastp trimming at Q25 and MiXCR clonotype assembly, TCRdb reanalyzed the public sequencing data and kept in-frame beta chains. A single entry per CDR3 protein holds the most common genes and DNA from its merged rows. V and J calls and clone size were set by TCRdb, not the authors. In all, the sample holds 27,000 or so distinct CDR3 sequences, and around 40% of those were seen once. Of the sample, 10% falls within the top ten clones.

This entry is derived from a study of T cells in Graves' hyperthyroidism and ophthalmopathy (dated by TCRdb to the late 2010s). As for the study more broadly: Peripheral blood was collected at initial diagnosis, before any treatment. To identify distinguishing TCR V-J signatures, a discovery cohort of 100 patients was used, comprising 43 with Graves' ophthalmopathy and roughly 60 with stable Graves' hyperthyroidism. Prospective prediction of ophthalmopathy was tested in an independent validation cohort consisting of about 19 hyperthyroidism patients and some 16 patients who later progressed to ophthalmopathy. The roughly 91 discovery patients were randomly divided into training and test sets at a 7:3 ratio. In addition, the study compared T-cell repertoires in thyroid tissue and in blood from six Graves' hyperthyroidism patients. After blood sampling, hyperthyroidism patients were treated with methimazole at a starting dose of 30 mg daily, and ophthalmopathy patients were treated with high-dose intravenous methylprednisolone. TCR Vbeta CDR3 sequencing of roughly 140 peripheral blood samples (over 40 ophthalmopathy, about 80 hyperthyroidism and approximately 17 progressor patients) is reported in the paper.

Graves' hyperthyroidism was defined as stable when no progression to ophthalmopathy occurred over 18 months of follow-up. Hyperthyroidism patients were aged 18 to 65 years and newly diagnosed, with disease duration of less than 2 months. The study excluded patients with uncontrolled infections, other autoimmune diseases, pregnancy or lactation. Diagnoses were based on clinical symptoms, serum thyroxine and TRAb, thyroid ultrasound and orbital computed tomography. Ficoll-Paque density gradient centrifugation was used to isolate PBMCs from under 11 ml of fresh peripheral blood. Total RNA was extracted using Trizol reagent, and RNA quality was assessed on an Agilent 2100 Bioanalyzer. Overall study outcomes, separate from this receptor: No statistical method was used to set the sample size in advance, and investigators knew the group allocation. Most expanded thyroid clonotypes (frequency above 0.001) were also detected in blood, suggesting blood repertoires may reflect thyroid immune responses. During validation, the model predicted progression to ophthalmopathy a median of about 6.3 months ahead of onset, with around 65% sensitivity and less than 85% specificity. Ophthalmopathy was separated from stable hyperthyroidism by a 13 V-J signature model, with around 88% sensitivity and 81% to 82% specificity obtained in cross-validation and 80%/75% obtained in testing.

The sequenced sample consisted of blood. The TCR sequence derives from a woman aged 30 to 39 with Graves' hyperthyroidism.

The DNA sequence is as follows: TGTGCCAGCAGCCCGTACCCCCAGGGGATGGCTAGCGGGGTTTCCTACAATGAGCAGTTCTTC. Its translation is CASSPYPQGMASGVSYNEQFF. This chain is built from TRBV7-9 and TRBJ2-1, with 9 bases in between that match TRBD2. In the germline V gene (reference sequence), CDR1 corresponds to SEHNR and CDR2 to FQNEAQ. V ends up 5 bases short and J 1 base short, with an unmatched junction base count of 21. Including cysteine and phenylalanine, the CDR3 has 21 amino acids. The entry retains the CDR3 DNA only, 63 bases that are in frame from base 1.